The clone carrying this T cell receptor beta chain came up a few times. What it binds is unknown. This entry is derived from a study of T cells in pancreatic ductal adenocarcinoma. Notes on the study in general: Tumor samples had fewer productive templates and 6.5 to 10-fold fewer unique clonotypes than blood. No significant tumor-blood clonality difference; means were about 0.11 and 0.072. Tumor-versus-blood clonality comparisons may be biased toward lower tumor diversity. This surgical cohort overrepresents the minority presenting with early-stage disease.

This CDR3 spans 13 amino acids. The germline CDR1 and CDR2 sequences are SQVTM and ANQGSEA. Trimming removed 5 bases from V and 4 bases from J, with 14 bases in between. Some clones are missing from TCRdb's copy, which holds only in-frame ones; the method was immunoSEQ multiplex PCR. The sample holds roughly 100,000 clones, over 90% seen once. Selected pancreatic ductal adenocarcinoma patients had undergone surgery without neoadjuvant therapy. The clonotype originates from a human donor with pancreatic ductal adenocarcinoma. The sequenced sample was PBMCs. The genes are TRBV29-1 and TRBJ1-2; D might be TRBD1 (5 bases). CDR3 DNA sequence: TGCAGCGTTCGTTCGACAGATGTCTATGGCTACACCTTC. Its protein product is CSVRSTDVYGYTF.